This T cell receptor (beta chain) was profiled in a study of cytomegalovirus exposure and HLA in healthy donors. This clone was observed a single time. Its antigen is as yet unknown. Study outcomes and limitations: Around 160 TCR beta chains were listed as cytomegalovirus-associated.

CDR1 MDHEN and CDR2 SYDVKM come from the germline V gene. The CDR3 contains 15 residues. The V and J ends lost 6 bases and 5 bases, in that order; junction bases with no gene match: 10. Measured with immunoSEQ multiplex PCR; TCRdb has only the in-frame clones, and not every one. The table records some 41,000 clones, 90% to 95% of them present only once. This sequence originates from a woman aged 18-29 years in good health and CMV-seronegative. The source material was PBMCs. This rearrangement joins TRBV28 to TRBJ2-1; 7 bases fit TRBD2. Here the CDR3 reads CASRGSSGLDNEQFF. The CDR3 nucleotides read TGTGCCAGCAGGGGATCTAGCGGCCTCGACAATGAGCAGTTCTTC.